A single sample is the source of the 16 T cell receptor beta chains below, sequenced in a study of beta chain features in type 1 diabetes. Findings and caveats of the study: Across all four CD4+ subsets, people with type 1 diabetes showed modestly shorter TCRB CDR3s.

No antigen has been assigned to these receptors. TCRB transcripts that were expressed got sequenced, as all of the isolated RNA had been reverse transcribed. The assay was immunoSEQ multiplex PCR, and TCRdb's table has in-frame clones only and misses some. The sample consists of fewer than 400,000 clones, around 8.5% of them appearing once. Material for sequencing was central memory CD4+ T cells from blood. These TCRs come from a man aged 30 to 39 with type 1 diabetes.

This clone was counted a few times. This chain joins TRBV29-1 and TRBJ2-1; no clear D. The CDR3 is 11 residues long. Per the germline V gene, CDR1 is SQVTM and CDR2 is ANQGSEA. Between the trimmed V and J ends, which lost 4 bases and 6 bases, there was a span of 7 bases. The CDR3 sequence is CSVGPRNEQFF. CDR3 in DNA: TGCAGCGTTGGTCCCCGCAATGAGCAGTTCTTC.

This clone was counted many times. The V gene is TRBV2, the J gene TRBJ2-2; perhaps TRBD1 as D (6 bases). CDR1 and CDR2 from the germline V gene are SNHLY and FYNNEI. Trimming removed 2 bases at V and 13 bases at J, with 11 bases between. The CDR3 totals 12 residues. CDR3 sequence: CASSESGVGLFF. The CDR3 coding sequence is TGTGCCAGCAGTGAATCAGGGGTCGGGCTGTTTTTT.

In its sample, this clone was seen many times. This rearrangement joins TRBV7-2 to TRBJ2-4; 7 bases align to TRBD2. The CDR3 is 13 amino acids. CDR1 and CDR2 from the germline V gene are SGHTA and FQGNSA. V was clipped by 0 bases and J by 9 bases; unmatched bases: 2. CDR3 amino acids: CASSLAGEGIQYF. The DNA of the CDR3 is TGTGCCAGCAGCTTAGCCGGGGAGGGCATTCAGTACTTC.

This clone was detected a few times. The V call is TRBV7-2, the J call TRBJ2-2; no definite D call. Germline loops: CDR1 SGHTA, CDR2 FQGNSA. Trimming removed 3 bases at V and 5 bases at J, with 10 bases between. The CDR3 is made up of 14 amino acids. CDR3 nucleotides: TGTGCCAGCAGCTTGGCCACCCCGACCGGGGAGCTGTTTTTT. Amino acid sequence: CASSLATPTGELFF.

As to this clone: A clone one base away is much larger, so this may be a read error. The chain is built from TRBV6-5 and TRBJ1-6, with 9 bases that match TRBD1. Trimming removed 6 bases from V and 5 bases from J; junction bases left unmatched: 2. Germline lookup yields CDR1 MNHEY and CDR2 SVGAGI. The CDR3 spans 14 residues. CDR3 nucleotide sequence: TGTGCCAGCAGCGGGACAGGGAATAATTCACCCCTCCACTTT. This translates into CASSGTGNNSPLHF.

The chain employs TRBV7-2 and TRBJ1-2, with D uncertain. The germline V gene encodes CDR1 SGHTA and CDR2 FQGNSA. The CDR3 has 12 amino acids. Between the trimmed V and J ends, which lost 3 bases and 4 bases, there was a span of 6 bases. CDR3 region: CASSFQVYGYTF. In DNA form, the CDR3 reads TGTGCCAGCAGCTTCCAGGTCTATGGCTACACCTTC.

This clone was counted between two and nine times. The V and J genes are TRBV4-1 and TRBJ2-2; 8 bases agree with TRBD1. The length of the CDR3 is 16 residues. Trimming cost V 0 bases and J 3 bases; bases outside gene matches: 3. Germline CDR1 is MGHRA and CDR2 is YSYEKL. The DNA of the CDR3 is TGCGCCAGCAGCCAAGAGCGACAGGGGTACACCGGGGAGCTGTTTTTT. Amino acids: CASSQERQGYTGELFF.

This clone was detected only a few times. This rearrangement joins TRBV5-1 to TRBJ2-3, with D perhaps being TRBD1 or TRBD2 (5 bases each). This CDR3 is 16 amino acids long. CDR1 SGHRS and CDR2 YFSETQ come from the germline V gene. The germline V and J ends were trimmed by 4 bases and 3 bases, with 18 bases remaining between them. As DNA, the CDR3 is TGCGCCAGCAGCACCGGGGACCACTTAGGGACAGATACGCAGTATTTT. Residues: CASSTGDHLGTDTQYF.

The V gene is TRBV25-1, the J gene TRBJ2-6; the D is unclear. V was pared by 3 bases and J by 0 bases, with 9 bases between. The germline V gene encodes CDR1 MGHDK and CDR2 SYGVNS. The CDR3 spans 16 residues. This CDR3 is CASSDIAYSGANVLTF. CDR3 DNA: TGTGCCAGCAGTGACATCGCTTACTCTGGGGCCAACGTCCTGACTTTC.

The V gene is TRBV6-5, the J gene TRBJ2-1, with TRBD2 matching over 10 bases. With V trimmed by 5 bases and J by 3 bases, 4 bases remained unmatched. The CDR3 is 15 amino acids. Germline loops: CDR1 MNHEY, CDR2 SVGAGI. In nucleotides, the CDR3 is TGTGCCAGCAGTGGCCGGACTAGCGGCTACAATGAGCAGTTCTTC. Translating gives CASSGRTSGYNEQFF.

The V gene is TRBV9, the J gene TRBJ1-2, with D tentatively TRBD1 (6 bases). The CDR3 runs 15 residues. V lost 0 bases, J lost 2 bases, and 11 bases lay in between. Germline-derived CDR1 and CDR2 are SGDLS and YYNGEE. Here the CDR3 reads CASSVDSGANYGYTF. The CDR3 region has the DNA TGTGCCAGCAGCGTAGACTCGGGGGCGAACTATGGCTACACCTTC.

This clone has just a few counts. V usage is TRBV10-3 and J usage is TRBJ1-5; 8 bases are a match to TRBD1. J lost 6 bases, V lost 6 bases, and 7 bases had no gene match. CDR1 is ENHRY and CDR2 is SYGVKD in the germline V gene. The CDR3 is 14 amino acids. CDR3 bases: TGTGCCATCAGCCGACAGGGGTCCGGTCAGCCCCAGCATTTT. Translation: CAISRQGSGQPQHF.

This clone occurred a few times. The chain couples TRBV6-5 to TRBJ1-2, with 7 bases matching TRBD1. The junction had 6 bases not matched to a gene; V was cut back by 6 bases and J by 5 bases. Germline loops: CDR1 MNHEY, CDR2 SVGAGI. This CDR3 has 13 residues. In nucleotides, the CDR3 is TGTGCCAGCAGCCCAACAGGGGAGTATGGCTACACCTTC. This sequence encodes CASSPTGEYGYTF.

The sample holds a few counts of this clone. The chain uses TRBV4-1 and TRBJ1-2; D call uncertain. CDR3 size: 15 residues. Per the germline V gene, CDR1 is MGHRA and CDR2 is YSYEKL. Trimming took off 0 bases at V and 4 bases at J, with 12 bases between the two ends. The CDR3 DNA follows: TGCGCCAGCAGCCAAGAAGCGCTTCCAAGCTATGGCTACACCTTC. Amino acids: CASSQEALPSYGYTF.

This clone was seen a handful of times. The gene calls are TRBV5-1 and TRBJ2-3; D remains ambiguous. V was shortened by 4 bases and J by 4 bases, with 13 bases between the two germline ends. CDR1 and CDR2 from the germline V gene are SGHRS and YFSETQ. The CDR3 runs 14 residues. The CDR3 bases are TGCGCCAGCAGCACTGAAGACTTGGCAGATACGCAGTATTTT. Translation: CASSTEDLADTQYF.

V and J are TRBV2 and TRBJ1-4, with D possibly TRBD1 on 6 matching bases. Trimming took 5 bases from V and 3 from J, leaving 19 bases between them. Germline V gene data show CDR1 as SNHLY and CDR2 as FYNNEI. The CDR3 is 17 amino acids. Here the CDR3 DNA reads TGTGCCAGCAGTCACACAGGGATCCGGACACCTAATGAAAAACTGTTTTTT. It translates to CASSHTGIRTPNEKLFF.